Detailed here is one TCR beta chain. What it binds is not known. V lost 5 bases to trimming and J lost 4 bases, with 11 bases between them. CDR1 and CDR2 (germline): SEHNR, FQNEAQ (reference sequence). The length of the CDR3 is 13 residues. PCR involved 60 Vbeta and 13 Jbeta primers. Profiled with immunoSEQ multiplex PCR; TCRdb holds only in-frame clones, not every one. The table lists under 95,000 clones. The entry originates in a study of cytomegalovirus exposure and HLA in healthy donors. Background on the study: Around 87 million unique TCRs, all from HLA-typed donors, were included in an early release of the data. Study results and caveats: Rarity marked most TCR sequences, yet some public TCRs occurred in many donors. The listing of roughly 160 TCR beta chains classed them as cytomegalovirus-associated. A later analysis reportedly identified an Asian-associated ancestry cluster as carrying fewer N-insertions than the roughly 670-donor mean.

The clonotype comes from a female donor in good health and CMV-seropositive. J is TRBJ1-2 and V is TRBV7-9; D is ambiguous. The sample was PBMCs. This chain's CDR3 is CASSPEGFYGYTF. For the CDR3, the DNA is TGTGCCAGCAGCCCTGAGGGTTTCTATGGCTACACCTTC.